The clone carrying this T cell receptor (beta chain) was picked up a small number of times. This sample was taken from a study of identical twins. The CDR3 spans 14 residues. The germline V gene has CDR1 KGHSH and CDR2 LQKENI. V lost 3 bases to trimming and J lost 2 bases, with 10 bases between them. TCRdb re-called the 5' RACE reads with MiXCR, one entry per CDR3 protein. The sample shows roughly 720,000 distinct CDR3 sequences, about 18% of them seen only once. These sequences were also reported in another study, on T cells expressing NK-cell markers. From that second work: Several experiments employed an anti-gamma-delta TCR antibody to confine sorting to alpha-beta TCR T cells. Where a few donors were concerned, these clonotypes also led the CD3+CD56-NKG2C+ fraction.

This chain connects TRBV18 to TRBJ2-5; D not resolved. The source material was PBMCs. This clonotype was obtained from a woman between 18 and 30 years old in good health. CDR3: CASSPPMGQETQYF. CDR3 coding DNA: TGTGCCAGCTCACCCCCAATGGGTCAAGAGACCCAGTACTTC.